The 27 T cell receptor beta chains below all came from one sample that was sequenced in a study of T cell responses to AZD1222 COVID-19 vaccine. Here immunoSEQ multiplex PCR was the method, and the copy in TCRdb shows in-frame clones only, minus some. The sample consists of about 120,000 clones, roughly 88% of them appearing once. The input for sequencing was peripheral blood, taken on day 0 of AZD1222 vaccination. The receptors come from an adult in good health.

The V gene is TRBV19, the J gene TRBJ1-2; D unclear. CDR1 is LNHDA and CDR2 is SQIVND in the germline V gene (reference sequence). The length of the CDR3 is 12 residues. Trimming removed 3 bases at V and 4 bases at J, with 6 bases between. The chain's CDR3 is CASSIAFYGYTF. The CDR3 nucleotides are TGTGCCAGTAGTATTGCCTTCTATGGCTACACCTTC.

The chain couples TRBV12-3 or TRBV12-4 to TRBJ1-3; no clear D. Trimming shortened V by 7 bases and J by 0 bases, and 4 bases separated the two germline ends. CDR3 size: 12 residues. CDR3 protein: CASTVSGNTIYF. In nucleotides, the CDR3 is TGTGCCAGCACCGTCTCTGGAAACACCATATATTTT.

Only one count was recorded for this clone. The V gene is TRBV6-1, the J gene TRBJ2-5, with D possibly matching TRBD1 (6 bases). The CDR3 has 14 residues. Trimming stripped 2 bases from V and 3 bases from J, with 10 bases between. Germline-derived CDR1 and CDR2 are MNHNS and SASEGT. CDR3 region: CASSEYRTEETQYF. In DNA, the CDR3 is TGTGCCAGCAGTGAATATAGGACAGAAGAGACCCAGTACTTC.

The gene calls are TRBV18 and TRBJ2-7; 9 bases line up with TRBD1. Per the germline V gene, CDR1 is KGHSH and CDR2 is LQKENI. Germline trimming cut 1 base from V and 6 bases from J; bases unmatched to any gene: 4. The CDR3 loop spans 14 amino acids. CDR3 protein: CASSPRDREAEQYF. In nucleotides, the CDR3 is TGTGCCAGCTCACCACGGGACAGGGAAGCCGAGCAGTACTTC.

The chain combines TRBV6-5 with TRBJ2-2; TRBD2 is a possible D gene (7 bases). CDR1 MNHEY and CDR2 SVGAGI come from the germline V gene. This CDR3 is built from 15 residues. Trimming removed 2 bases at V and 5 bases at J, with 12 bases between. The CDR3 protein is CASSYRRGATGELFF. DNA for the CDR3: TGTGCCAGCAGTTACAGACGGGGGGCAACCGGGGAGCTGTTTTTT.

This chain joins TRBV7-2 and TRBJ1-5; 10 nucleotides align to TRBD1. The germline CDR1 and CDR2 sequences are SGHTA and FQGNSA. The CDR3 has 16 residues. The V and J ends lost 1 base and 4 bases, in that order; junction bases with no gene match: 4. CDR3 nucleotide sequence: TGTGCCAGCAGCTTAGTGGGGACAGGGGCAAATCAGCCCCAGCATTTT. It specifies CASSLVGTGANQPQHF.

The chain carries TRBV9 and TRBJ1-6; 7 bases fit TRBD1. The CDR3 is 14 residues long. Trimming at V came to 2 bases and at J to 7 bases, leaving 3 bases not matched to a gene. The germline gives CDR1 SGDLS, CDR2 YYNGEE. This chain's CDR3 is CASSVGTDNSPLHF. For the CDR3, the DNA is TGTGCCAGCAGCGTGGGGACAGACAATTCACCCCTCCACTTT.

The rearrangement links TRBV6-2 or TRBV6-3 to TRBJ2-7, with D hard to call. Germline V gives CDR1 MNHEY, CDR2 SVGEGT. Trimming removed 0 bases from V and 0 bases from J, with 12 bases in between. The CDR3 consists of 16 residues. The CDR3 spells CASSYSTEQTSYEQYF. The CDR3 bases are TGTGCCAGCAGTTACTCGACGGAGCAGACCTCCTACGAGCAGTACTTC.

V usage is TRBV27 and J usage is TRBJ2-7; D not resolved. The V and J ends lost 2 bases and 3 bases respectively, with 11 bases between them. Germline CDR1 is MNHEY and CDR2 is SMNVEV (reference sequence). The CDR3 sequence is 14 residues long. The CDR3 DNA is TGTGCCAGCAGTTTAAGGACGGACCTCTACGAGCAGTACTTC. Protein product: CASSLRTDLYEQYF.

The chain links TRBV4-2 to TRBJ1-1; no reliable D call. CDR3 length equals 15 residues. Germline CDR1 LGHNA, CDR2 YNFKEQ. With 0 bases removed from V and 4 bases from J, the gap between germline ends came to 12 bases. The CDR3 reads CASSQEANGGTEAFF. As DNA, the CDR3 is TGTGCCAGCAGCCAAGAGGCAAATGGAGGCACTGAAGCTTTCTTT.

This chain joins TRBV7-9 and TRBJ1-5; D possibly corresponds to TRBD1 (5 bases). This CDR3 is 15 amino acids long. CDR1 is SEHNR and CDR2 is FQNEAQ in the germline V gene (reference sequence). Trimming removed 5 bases at V and 1 base at J, with 12 bases between. CDR3 residues: CASSPRGGSNQPQHF. CDR3 sequence (DNA): TGTGCCAGCAGCCCCCGGGGGGGAAGCAATCAGCCCCAGCATTTT.

The rearrangement joins TRBV6-5 to TRBJ2-7, with a possible D match to TRBD2 (6 bases). Germline values: CDR1 MNHEY, CDR2 SVGAGI. The CDR3 is 14 amino acids. Deletions cut 2 bases from V and 2 bases from J, with 10 bases between. This CDR3 reads CASSYGTEAYEQYF. In nucleotides, the CDR3 is TGTGCCAGCAGTTACGGGACTGAAGCCTACGAGCAGTACTTC.

The V and J genes are TRBV7-8 and TRBJ2-7, with TRBD1 matching 9 bases. The germline V gene encodes CDR1 SGHVS and CDR2 FQNEAQ. Germline trimming cut 5 bases from V and 4 bases from J; bases unmatched to any gene: 9. CDR3 length: 15 amino acids. CDR3 in DNA: TGTGCCAGCAGCGACCGACAGGGGGTGAAGTACGAGCAGTACTTC. This sequence encodes CASSDRQGVKYEQYF.

The chain joins TRBV2 to TRBJ1-5; unclear D gene. CDR1 is SNHLY, CDR2 FYNNEI, per germline. Trimming took off 2 bases at V and 4 bases at J, with 6 bases between the two ends. The CDR3 runs to 13 residues. CDR3 sequence (DNA): TGTGCCAGCAGTGAACAGCGTAATCAGCCCCAGCATTTT. The encoded protein is CASSEQRNQPQHF.

This rearrangement joins TRBV6-5 to TRBJ1-2; 10 bases are a match to TRBD1. The ends lost 0 bases at V and 7 bases at J; junction bases unmatched: 5. Per the germline V gene, CDR1 is MNHEY and CDR2 is SVGAGI. This CDR3 is built from 15 residues. The CDR3 reads CASSYSGQGRSGYTF. The CDR3 DNA follows: TGTGCCAGCAGTTACTCGGGACAGGGGAGGAGTGGCTACACCTTC.

V is TRBV12-3 or TRBV12-4 and J is TRBJ1-2, with D tentatively TRBD1 (5 bases). The CDR3 has 13 residues. V lost 3 bases and J lost 3, with 8 bases in between. This CDR3 reads CASSFGTDYGYTF. The CDR3 DNA reads as TGTGCCAGCAGTTTTGGGACGGACTATGGCTACACCTTC.

V usage is TRBV5-4 and J usage is TRBJ2-5; 10 bases map to TRBD2. The CDR3 has 15 residues. The germline CDR1 and CDR2 sequences are SGHNT and YYREEE (reference sequence). The V gene end was trimmed by 2 bases and the J gene end by 5 bases; junction bases not matched to a gene: 6. As DNA, the CDR3 is TGTGCCAGCAGCTTAGCGGGAGGGCCAGGGGAGACCCAGTACTTC. Translation gives CASSLAGGPGETQYF.

The chain uses TRBV10-3 and TRBJ2-3, with TRBD2 matching 10 bases. J lost 0 bases, V lost 5 bases, and 2 bases had no gene match. The CDR3 is 15 residues long. Germline lookup yields CDR1 ENHRY and CDR2 SYGVKD. As DNA, the CDR3 is TGTGCCATCAGTAATAGCGGGGGGAGCACAGATACGCAGTATTTT. It codes for CAISNSGGSTDTQYF.

J is TRBJ1-1 and V is TRBV12-3 or TRBV12-4, with D unresolved. This CDR3 has 13 residues. Trimming left V 8 bases short and J 1 base short, with 11 bases between. The CDR3 region has the DNA TGTGCCAGCTTCCCAAACGGGAACACTGAAGCTTTCTTT. Translating it yields CASFPNGNTEAFF.

The CDR3 sequence: CATSDSWGTQETQYF. The CDR3 coding sequence is TGTGCCACCAGTGATTCTTGGGGGACCCAAGAGACCCAGTACTTC. The V gene is TRBV24-1, the J gene TRBJ2-5; D may correspond to TRBD1 or TRBD2 (5 bases each). The V gene's germline CDR1 is KGHDR and CDR2 SFDVKD. Deletions cut 2 bases from V and 1 base from J, with 10 bases between. The CDR3 is 15 amino acids.

The V and J genes are TRBV28 and TRBJ2-2; no definite D call. CDR3 size: 12 residues. Germline CDR1 MDHEN, CDR2 SYDVKM. Trimming shortened V by 6 bases and J by 2 bases, and 4 bases separated the two germline ends. The CDR3 nucleotides read TGTGCCAGCAGACTCAACACCGGGGAGCTGTTTTTT. It encodes CASRLNTGELFF.

This chain uses TRBV6-2 or TRBV6-3 with TRBJ2-7; 9 bases align to TRBD1. CDR3 length: 14 residues. Germline V gives CDR1 MNHEY, CDR2 SVGEGT. The V gene end was trimmed by 6 bases and the J gene end by 7 bases; junction bases not matched to a gene: 10. The CDR3 protein is CASSSRQGEWEQYF. CDR3 sequence (DNA): TGTGCCAGCAGCTCCCGACAGGGGGAATGGGAGCAGTACTTC.

The V and J genes are TRBV5-1 and TRBJ1-2; D uncertain. Germline loops: CDR1 SGHRS, CDR2 YFSETQ. The CDR3 runs 13 residues. Trimming took off 0 bases at V and 2 bases at J, with 5 bases between the two ends. CDR3 sequence: CASSLDMNYGYTF. CDR3 coding DNA: TGCGCCAGCAGCTTGGACATGAACTATGGCTACACCTTC.

The chain combines TRBV5-4 with TRBJ1-1; possibly TRBD1 for D (6 bases). CDR3 size: 18 residues. Germline V CDR1 and CDR2: SGHNT, YYREEE (reference sequence). The V gene lost 6 bases and the J gene lost 4 bases, with 28 bases spanning the gap. CDR3 residues: CASTIGGGFVGRSTEAFF. DNA of the CDR3: TGTGCCAGCACCATCGGGGGGGGCTTTGTAGGTCGGAGCACTGAAGCTTTCTTT.

The chain combines TRBV7-8 with TRBJ1-1; D gene uncertain. The CDR3 contains 14 residues. Germline assignment: CDR1 SGHVS and CDR2 FQNEAQ. The V gene lost 5 bases and the J gene lost 1 base, with 11 bases spanning the gap. The CDR3 region is CASSSGGKNTEAFF. In DNA form, the CDR3 reads TGTGCCAGCAGCAGTGGAGGGAAGAACACTGAAGCTTTCTTT.

The rearrangement joins TRBV7-2 to TRBJ2-5; 8 bases map to TRBD1. The CDR3 totals 15 residues. Germline trimming cut 6 bases from V and 1 base from J; bases unmatched to any gene: 7. Germline CDR1 and CDR2: SGHTA and FQGNSA. The CDR3 DNA reads TGTGCCAGCAGTCGGGACAGGAGATCCCAAGAGACCCAGTACTTC. Protein product: CASSRDRRSQETQYF. Full variable domain (rest looked up from reference TRBV7-2 and TRBJ2-5): GAGVSQSPSNKVTEKGKDVELRCDPISGHTALYWYRQSLGQGLEFLIYFQGNSAPDKSGLPSDRFSAERTGGSVSTLTIQRTQQEDSAVYLCASSRDRRSQETQYFGPGTRLLVL.

This clone was recorded a few times. The chain has TRBV7-2 and TRBJ2-7; 10 nucleotides match TRBD2. CDR1 is SGHTA and CDR2 is FQGNSA in the germline V gene. The CDR3 contains 14 residues. V shed 3 bases, J shed 3 bases, and the junction held 2 bases outside the gene matches. DNA of the CDR3: TGTGCCAGCAGCTTCGGACTAGCGGTCTACGAGCAGTACTTC. It encodes CASSFGLAVYEQYF. Filled out from reference TRBV7-2 and TRBJ2-7, the complete variable domain reads GAGVSQSPSNKVTEKGKDVELRCDPISGHTALYWYRQSLGQGLEFLIYFQGNSAPDKSGLPSDRFSAERTGGSVSTLTIQRTQQEDSAVYLCASSFGLAVYEQYFGPGTRLTVT.